The rows below give T cell receptor beta chains drawn from one sample of a study of blood T cell repertoires in COVID-19. Clones were sequenced by immunoSEQ multiplex PCR, and TCRdb holds only the in-frame ones, with some missing. The table lists about 150,000 clones, roughly nine tenths of them singletons. The sample was peripheral blood. The receptors originated from a woman between 35 and 50 years old with acute or convalescent COVID-19. CDR3s include the opening cysteine and the closing phenylalanine or tryptophan. D genes are given only for firm matches. Clone size, where shown, is once, few, many, or a class for clones that have expanded.

clone_size j_call v_call d_call cdr3_nt cdr3_aa
. TRBJ2-7 TRBV11-3 . TGTGCCAGCAGCTTAAGACAGGCCGGGTTCGACGAGCAGTACTTC CASSLRQAGFDEQYF
. TRBJ1-1 TRBV5-1 . TGCGCCAGCGGGGGGGCGGGGGCGAACACTGAAGCTTTCTTT CASGGAGANTEAFF
. TRBJ1-2 TRBV2 TRBD1 TGTGCCAGCAGTGGGGACAGGGCCCACGGCTACACCTTC CASSGDRAHGYTF
. TRBJ2-2 TRBV12-5 TRBD2 TGTGCTAGTGGACGGGAAGCGGGGGGTTTCTCTACCTTCCGACCCGGGGAGCTGTTTTTT CASGREAGGFSTFRPGELFF
. TRBJ2-3 TRBV14 . TGTGCCAGCAGCCAAGATCTTCGCAGGGATACGCAGTATTTT CASSQDLRRDTQYF
. TRBJ1-6 TRBV25-1 TRBD1 TGTGCCAGCAGCCCCGGGACAGGCTTCCAAGCGGTCCACTTT CASSPGTGFQAVHF
. TRBJ1-2 TRBV12-3/TRBV12-4 TRBD1 TGTGCCAGCAACCGGGACAGGTCCTGGGGCACCTTC CASNRDRSWGTF
once TRBJ1-3 TRBV7-2 . TGTGCCAGCAGAAGAGACAACGCTGGAAACACCATATATTTT CASRRDNAGNTIYF
. TRBJ2-3 TRBV2 . TGTGCCAGCAGTGAAGCGCTTCTAGCGACAGATACGCAGTATTTT CASSEALLATDTQYF
once TRBJ1-1 TRBV6-2/TRBV6-3 . TGTGCCAGCAGCCCCGGTGAGAACACTGAAGCTTTCTTT CASSPGENTEAFF
. TRBJ1-2 TRBV11-1 . TGTGCCAGCACGATTGGGCCGTTTAACTATGGCTACACCTTC CASTIGPFNYGYTF
. TRBJ2-2 TRBV15 . TGTGCCACCAGCCGCGGAGGGCCGAGCACCGGGGAGCTGTTTTTT CATSRGGPSTGELFF
. TRBJ1-1 TRBV30 TRBD1 TGTGCCTGGGGGGGGCAGGGGGCGACTGAAGCTTTCTTT CAWGGQGATEAFF
. TRBJ2-7 TRBV11-2 . TGTGCCAGCAGCTTTCTAGGATACGAGCAGTACTTC CASSFLGYEQYF
. TRBJ2-1 TRBV11-2 TRBD2 TGTGCCAGCAGCTTCCCCGGTCTAGCGGGTTACAATGAGCAGTTCTTC CASSFPGLAGYNEQFF
. TRBJ1-5 TRBV19 TRBD1 TGTGCCAGTAGTACTGACAGGGGAAGCCCCAATCAGCCCCAGCATTTT CASSTDRGSPNQPQHF
. TRBJ2-1 TRBV18 TRBD2 TGTGCCAGCTCTCGGGGACTAGCGGGAGTTGTATCCTACAATGAGCAGTTCTTC CASSRGLAGVVSYNEQFF
. TRBJ2-3 TRBV7-9 . TGTGCCAGCAGCTTCCCACAGGGAATCGAAACAGATACGCAGTATTTT CASSFPQGIETDTQYF
few TRBJ1-5 TRBV12-3/TRBV12-4 . TGTGCCAGCAGCCCAGGACAGAATCAGCCCCAGCATTTT CASSPGQNQPQHF
. TRBJ2-3 TRBV7-8 . TGTGCCAGCAGCCAGAGTACAGGGCACGATACGCAGTATTTT CASSQSTGHDTQYF
. TRBJ2-1 TRBV7-3 TRBD1 TGTGCCAGTAAAGGGACAGGGGAATCAAATGAGCAGTTCTTC CASKGTGESNEQFF